This T cell receptor (beta chain) was observed in a study of T cells in Graves' hyperthyroidism and ophthalmopathy. Study information: Peripheral blood specimens were obtained at initial diagnosis, prior to any treatment.

This clonotype has at least ten counts. Amplification of TCR beta CDR3 regions used RNA as the template. HTBI primers drove first-round RT-PCR of the TCR CDR3. TCRdb itself ran the multiplex PCR reads through MiXCR, one entry per CDR3 protein. Among roughly 630,000 distinct CDR3 sequences listed, 15% to 19% were seen once. The V and J ends lost 4 bases and 3 bases respectively, with 16 bases between them. The CDR3 loop spans 15 amino acids. Using more than 7.5 ml of fresh peripheral blood, PBMCs were prepared. The specimen was blood. The chain links TRBV12-3 or TRBV12-4 to TRBJ2-7, with D possibly TRBD1 on 5 matching bases. The receptor was derived from a woman aged 25 to 39 with Graves' hyperthyroidism. In nucleotides, the CDR3 is TGTGCCAGCAGTTCCGAATCAGACAGTAACTACGAGCAGTACTTC. It translates to CASSSESDSNYEQYF.